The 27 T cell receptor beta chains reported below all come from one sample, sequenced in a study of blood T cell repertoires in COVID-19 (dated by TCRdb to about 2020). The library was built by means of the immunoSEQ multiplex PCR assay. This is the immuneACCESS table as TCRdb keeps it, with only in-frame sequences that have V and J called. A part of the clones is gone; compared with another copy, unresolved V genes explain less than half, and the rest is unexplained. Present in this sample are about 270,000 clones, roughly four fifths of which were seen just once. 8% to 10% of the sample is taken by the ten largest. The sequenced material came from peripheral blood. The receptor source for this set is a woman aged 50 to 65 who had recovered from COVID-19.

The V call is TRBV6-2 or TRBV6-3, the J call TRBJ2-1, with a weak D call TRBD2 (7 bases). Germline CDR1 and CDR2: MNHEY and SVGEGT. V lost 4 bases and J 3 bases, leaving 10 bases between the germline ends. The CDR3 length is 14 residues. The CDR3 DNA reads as TGTGCCAGCAGTTTCGGGGGGCGCTACAATGAGCAGTTCTTC. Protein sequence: CASSFGGRYNEQFF.

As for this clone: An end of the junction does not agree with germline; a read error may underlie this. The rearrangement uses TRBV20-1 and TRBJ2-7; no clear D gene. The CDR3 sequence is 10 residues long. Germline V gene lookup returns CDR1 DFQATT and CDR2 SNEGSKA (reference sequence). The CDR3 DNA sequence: TGCAGTGCTAGTAGGCAGGTTCAGAACTTC. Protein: CSASRQVQNF.

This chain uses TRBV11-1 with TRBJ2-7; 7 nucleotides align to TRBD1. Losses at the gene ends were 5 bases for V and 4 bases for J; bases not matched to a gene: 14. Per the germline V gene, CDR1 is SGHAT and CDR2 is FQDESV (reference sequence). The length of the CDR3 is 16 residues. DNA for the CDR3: TGTGCCAGCAGCCGTCACGCCGGGACAGAGTTTTACGAGCAGTACTTC. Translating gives CASSRHAGTEFYEQYF.

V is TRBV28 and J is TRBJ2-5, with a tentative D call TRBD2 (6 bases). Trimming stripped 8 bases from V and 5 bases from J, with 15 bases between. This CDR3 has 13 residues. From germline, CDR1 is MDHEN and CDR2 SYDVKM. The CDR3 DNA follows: TGTGCCAGCCGAGGTTCAGGGAGGGAGACCCAGTACTTC. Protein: CASRGSGRETQYF.

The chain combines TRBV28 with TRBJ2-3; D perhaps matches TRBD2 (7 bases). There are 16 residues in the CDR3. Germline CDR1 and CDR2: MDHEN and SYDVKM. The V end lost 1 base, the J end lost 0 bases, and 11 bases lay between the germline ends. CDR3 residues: CASSLSGGTSTDTQYF. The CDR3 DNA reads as TGTGCCAGCAGTTTATCGGGGGGCACGAGCACAGATACGCAGTATTTT.

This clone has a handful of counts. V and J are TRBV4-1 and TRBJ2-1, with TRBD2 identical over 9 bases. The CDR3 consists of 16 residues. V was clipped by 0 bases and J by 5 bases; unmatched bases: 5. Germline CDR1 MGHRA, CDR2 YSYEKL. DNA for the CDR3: TGCGCCAGCAGCCAAGAGCGGGGGGGTCTCAACAATGAGCAGTTCTTC. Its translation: CASSQERGGLNNEQFF.

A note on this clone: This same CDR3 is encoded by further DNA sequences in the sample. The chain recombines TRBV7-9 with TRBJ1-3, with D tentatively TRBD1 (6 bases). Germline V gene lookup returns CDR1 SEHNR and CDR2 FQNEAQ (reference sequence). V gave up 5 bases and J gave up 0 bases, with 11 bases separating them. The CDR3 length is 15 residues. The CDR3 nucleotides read TGTGCCAGCAGCCCCCGGACAGACTCTGGAAACACCATATATTTT. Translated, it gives CASSPRTDSGNTIYF.

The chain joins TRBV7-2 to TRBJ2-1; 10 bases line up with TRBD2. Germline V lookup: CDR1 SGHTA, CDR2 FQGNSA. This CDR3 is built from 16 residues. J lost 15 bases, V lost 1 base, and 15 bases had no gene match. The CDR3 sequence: CASSLVAPELERGGFF. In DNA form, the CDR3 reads TGTGCCAGCAGCTTAGTTGCCCCTGAATTAGAGCGGGGGGGGTTCTTC.

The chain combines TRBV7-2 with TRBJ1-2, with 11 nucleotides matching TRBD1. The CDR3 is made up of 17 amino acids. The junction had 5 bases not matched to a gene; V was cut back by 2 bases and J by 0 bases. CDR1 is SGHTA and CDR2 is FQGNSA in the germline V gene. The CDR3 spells CASSLWTGGFSNYGYTF. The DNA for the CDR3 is TGTGCCAGCAGCTTATGGACAGGGGGCTTTTCTAACTATGGCTACACCTTC. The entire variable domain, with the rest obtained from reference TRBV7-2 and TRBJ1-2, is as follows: GAGVSQSPSNKVTEKGKDVELRCDPISGHTALYWYRQSLGQGLEFLIYFQGNSAPDKSGLPSDRFSAERTGGSVSTLTIQRTQQEDSAVYLCASSLWTGGFSNYGYTFGSGTRLTVV.

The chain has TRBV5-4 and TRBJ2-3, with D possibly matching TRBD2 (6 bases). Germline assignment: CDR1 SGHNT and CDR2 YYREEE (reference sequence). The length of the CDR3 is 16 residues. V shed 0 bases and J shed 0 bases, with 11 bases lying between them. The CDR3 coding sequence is TGTGCCAGCAGCTTGGGAACTAGCCCTAGCACAGATACGCAGTATTTT. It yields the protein CASSLGTSPSTDTQYF.

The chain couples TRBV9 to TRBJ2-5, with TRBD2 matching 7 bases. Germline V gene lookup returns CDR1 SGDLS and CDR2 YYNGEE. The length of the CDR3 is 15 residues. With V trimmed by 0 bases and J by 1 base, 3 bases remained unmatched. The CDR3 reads CASSVAGGIQETQYF. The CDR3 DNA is TGTGCCAGCAGCGTAGCGGGGGGTATCCAAGAGACCCAGTACTTC.

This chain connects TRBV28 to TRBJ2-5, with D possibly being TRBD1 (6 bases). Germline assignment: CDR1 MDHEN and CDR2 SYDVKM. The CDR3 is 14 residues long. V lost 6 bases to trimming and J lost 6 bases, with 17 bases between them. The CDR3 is CASRPGSGAQTQYF. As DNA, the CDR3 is TGTGCCAGCAGACCCGGGTCAGGGGCGCAGACCCAGTACTTC.

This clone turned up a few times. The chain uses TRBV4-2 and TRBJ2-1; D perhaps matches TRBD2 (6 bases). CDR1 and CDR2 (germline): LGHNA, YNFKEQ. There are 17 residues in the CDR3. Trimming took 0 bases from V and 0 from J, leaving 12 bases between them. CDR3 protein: CASSQELQDYSYNEQFF. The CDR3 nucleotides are TGTGCCAGCAGCCAAGAACTACAGGACTACTCCTACAATGAGCAGTTCTTC.

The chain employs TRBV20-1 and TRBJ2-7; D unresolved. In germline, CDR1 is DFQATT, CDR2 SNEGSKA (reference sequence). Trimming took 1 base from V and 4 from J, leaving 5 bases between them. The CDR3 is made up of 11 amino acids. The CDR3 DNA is TGCAGTGCTAGAGGAGAGTACGAGCAGTACTTC. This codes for CSARGEYEQYF.

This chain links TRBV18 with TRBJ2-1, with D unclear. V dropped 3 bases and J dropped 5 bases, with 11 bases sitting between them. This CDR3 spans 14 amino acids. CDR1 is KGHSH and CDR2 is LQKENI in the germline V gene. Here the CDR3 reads CASSPPPGDNEQFF. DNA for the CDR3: TGTGCCAGCTCACCCCCCCCCGGAGACAATGAGCAGTTCTTC.

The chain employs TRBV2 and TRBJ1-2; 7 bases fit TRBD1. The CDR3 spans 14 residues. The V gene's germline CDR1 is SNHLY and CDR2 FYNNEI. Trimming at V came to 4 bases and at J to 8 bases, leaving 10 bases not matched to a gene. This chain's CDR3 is CASSVGTAARGYTF. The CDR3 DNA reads TGTGCCAGCAGTGTCGGGACAGCCGCTAGGGGCTACACCTTC.

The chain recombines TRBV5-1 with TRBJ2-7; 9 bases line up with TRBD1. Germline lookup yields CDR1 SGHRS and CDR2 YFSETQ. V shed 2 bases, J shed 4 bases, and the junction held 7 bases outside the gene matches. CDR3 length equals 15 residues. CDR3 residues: CASSFMETGGYEQYF. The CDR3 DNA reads TGCGCCAGCAGCTTCATGGAGACAGGGGGTTACGAGCAGTACTTC.

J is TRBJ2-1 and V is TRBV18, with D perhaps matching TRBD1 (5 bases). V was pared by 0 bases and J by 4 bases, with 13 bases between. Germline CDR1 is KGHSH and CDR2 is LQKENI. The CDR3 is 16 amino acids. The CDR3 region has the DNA TGTGCCAGCTCACCACCGTCTAGGGGCCTTTACAATGAGCAGTTCTTC. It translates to CASSPPSRGLYNEQFF. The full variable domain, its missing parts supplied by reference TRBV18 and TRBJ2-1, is NAGVMQNPRHLVRRRGQEARLRCSPMKGHSHVYWYRQLPEEGLKFMVYLQKENIIDESGMPKERFSAEFPKEGPSILRIQQVVRGDSAAYFCASSPPSRGLYNEQFFGPGTRLTVL.

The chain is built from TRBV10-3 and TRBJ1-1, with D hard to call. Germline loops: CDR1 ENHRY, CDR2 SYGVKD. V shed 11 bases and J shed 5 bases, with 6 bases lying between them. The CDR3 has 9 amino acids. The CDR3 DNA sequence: TGTGCCGTCGAGACTGAAGCTTTCTTT. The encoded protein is CAVETEAFF.

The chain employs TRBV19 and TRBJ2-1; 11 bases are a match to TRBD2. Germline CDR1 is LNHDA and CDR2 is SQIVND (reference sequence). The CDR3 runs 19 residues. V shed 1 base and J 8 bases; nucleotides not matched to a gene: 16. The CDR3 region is CASSIASWTSGPNLDEQFF. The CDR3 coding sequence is TGTGCCAGTAGTATAGCCTCTTGGACTAGCGGGCCAAATTTAGATGAGCAGTTCTTC. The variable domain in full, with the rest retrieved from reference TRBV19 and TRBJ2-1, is DGGITQSPKYLFRKEGQNVTLSCEQNLNHDAMYWYRQDPGQGLRLIYYSQIVNDFQKGDIAEGYSVSREKKESFPLTVTSAQKNPTAFYLCASSIASWTSGPNLDEQFFGPGTRLTVL.

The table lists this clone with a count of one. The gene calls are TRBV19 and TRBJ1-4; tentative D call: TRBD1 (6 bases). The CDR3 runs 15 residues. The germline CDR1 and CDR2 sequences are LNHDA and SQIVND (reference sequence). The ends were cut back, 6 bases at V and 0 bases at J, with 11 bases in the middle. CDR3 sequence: CASRLGQTTNEKLFF. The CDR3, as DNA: TGTGCCAGTAGACTAGGACAGACAACTAATGAAAAACTGTTTTTT.

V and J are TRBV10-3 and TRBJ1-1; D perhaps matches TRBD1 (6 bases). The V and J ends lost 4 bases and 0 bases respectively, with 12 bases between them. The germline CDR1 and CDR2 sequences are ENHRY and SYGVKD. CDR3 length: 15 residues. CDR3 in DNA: TGTGCCATCAGTGTGGTAGGGGGGGTGAACACTGAAGCTTTCTTT. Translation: CAISVVGGVNTEAFF.

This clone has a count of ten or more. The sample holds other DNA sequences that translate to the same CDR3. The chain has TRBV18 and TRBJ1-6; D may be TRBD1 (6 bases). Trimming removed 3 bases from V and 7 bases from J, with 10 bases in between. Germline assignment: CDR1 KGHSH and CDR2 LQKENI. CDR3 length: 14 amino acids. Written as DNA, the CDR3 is TGTGCCAGCTCACCGGAGCAGGGGAATTCACCCCTCCACTTT. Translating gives CASSPEQGNSPLHF. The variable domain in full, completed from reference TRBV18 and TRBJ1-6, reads NAGVMQNPRHLVRRRGQEARLRCSPMKGHSHVYWYRQLPEEGLKFMVYLQKENIIDESGMPKERFSAEFPKEGPSILRIQQVVRGDSAAYFCASSPEQGNSPLHFGNGTRLTVT.

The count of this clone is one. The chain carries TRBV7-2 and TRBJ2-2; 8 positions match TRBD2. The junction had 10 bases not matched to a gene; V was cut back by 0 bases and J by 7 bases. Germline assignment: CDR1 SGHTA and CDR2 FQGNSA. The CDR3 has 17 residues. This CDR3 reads CASSLAGGLVVGGELFF. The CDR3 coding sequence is TGTGCCAGCAGCTTAGCAGGGGGACTAGTAGTCGGCGGGGAGCTGTTTTTT. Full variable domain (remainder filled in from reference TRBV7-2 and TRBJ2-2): GAGVSQSPSNKVTEKGKDVELRCDPISGHTALYWYRQSLGQGLEFLIYFQGNSAPDKSGLPSDRFSAERTGGSVSTLTIQRTQQEDSAVYLCASSLAGGLVVGGELFFGEGSRLTVL.

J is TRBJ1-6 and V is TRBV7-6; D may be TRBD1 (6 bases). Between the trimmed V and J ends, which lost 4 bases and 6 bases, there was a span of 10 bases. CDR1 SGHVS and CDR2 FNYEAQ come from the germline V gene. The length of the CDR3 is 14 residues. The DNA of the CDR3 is TGTGCCAGCAGCTATCAGGGGTTTAATTCACCCCTCCACTTT. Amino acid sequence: CASSYQGFNSPLHF. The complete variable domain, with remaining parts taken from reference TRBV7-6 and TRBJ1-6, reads GAGVSQSPRYKVTKRGQDVALRCDPISGHVSLYWYRQALGQGPEFLTYFNYEAQQDKSGLPNDRFSAERPEGSISTLTIQRTEQRDSAMYRCASSYQGFNSPLHFGNGTRLTVT.

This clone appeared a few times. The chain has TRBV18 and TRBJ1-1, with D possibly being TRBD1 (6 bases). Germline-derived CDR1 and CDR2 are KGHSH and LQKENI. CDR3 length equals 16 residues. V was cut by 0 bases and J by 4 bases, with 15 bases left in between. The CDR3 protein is CASSPPRIEGGTEAFF. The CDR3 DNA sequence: TGTGCCAGCTCACCACCCCGAATAGAAGGGGGCACTGAAGCTTTCTTT.

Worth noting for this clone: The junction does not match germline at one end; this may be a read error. CDR3 sequence (DNA): TGTGCCAGCAGAGAAGCCCTTGACCGCGGGGCTTTTTTC. Residues: CASREALDRGAFF. The chain is built from TRBV2 and TRBJ2-7, with D possibly matching TRBD2 (6 bases). The CDR3 loop spans 13 amino acids. Germline V gene sequence: CDR1 SNHLY, CDR2 FYNNEI.